Listed here are 18 T cell receptor beta chains from one sample, sequenced in a study of CXCR3-negative and CXCR3-positive naive CD8 T cells (dated 2019 in TCRdb). TCRdb names NextSeq 550 as the instrument used. The Human TCR Profiling Kit (MiLaboratory) was used to make UMI-labeled 5' RACE TRB cDNA libraries. TCRdb reprocessed the reads, and each CDR3 protein sequence is entered once, without DNA. This specimen's table enumerates some 150,000 distinct CDR3 sequences. The ten most abundant clones make up 0.25% to 0.3% of the sample. Overall study results and their limits: Compared with CXCR3-negative naive cells, CXCR3-positive naive cells had TRB CDR3s with higher hydrophobicity (lower Kidera factor 4), lower energy, and higher strength and volume indices.

These receptors have no identified antigens. The sequencing sample was made of naive CXCR3+ CD8+ T cells from blood. Reading the label with the study, this specimen's cell subset or site is: CD45RO-CCR7+CD27+CD95- naive CD8+ T cells expressing CXCR3 (TNR3+). Source of these receptors: a human donor in good health. Some clones in this sample may be carry-over from other donors' samples.

The chain has TRBV19 and TRBJ2-7; the TRBD2 assignment by TCRdb is unverifiable without DNA. There are 17 residues in the CDR3. Germline V gene lookup returns CDR1 LNHDA and CDR2 SQIVND (reference sequence). The CDR3 here is CASSIFSAAGESYEQYF.

CDR3 protein: CSVEVWTGAMNTGAFF. The chain recombines TRBV29-1 with TRBJ1-1; TCRdb outputs TRBD1, but without DNA this stays unchecked. The CDR3 consists of 16 residues. Per the germline V gene, CDR1 is SQVTM and CDR2 is ANQGSEA. Using reference TRBV29-1 and TRBJ1-1 for the parts outside the CDR3, the full variable domain is SAVISQKPSRDICQRGTSLTIQCQVDSQVTMMFWYRQQPGQSLTLIATANQGSEATYESGFVIDKFPISRPNLTFSTLTVSNMSPEDSSIYLCSVEVWTGAMNTGAFFGQGTRLTVV.

The chain combines TRBV5-1 with TRBJ2-6; TCRdb's assignment of TRBD1 cannot be checked, as there is no DNA. Germline loops: CDR1 SGHRS, CDR2 YFSETQ. This CDR3 has 15 amino acids. This CDR3 is CAIITPVPGANVLTF.

The chain recombines TRBV10-2 with TRBJ2-7; there is no DNA to check the TCRdb D call of TRBD1. This CDR3 region has 14 residues. Germline CDR1 is WSHSY and CDR2 is SAAADI. CDR3: CASKGGQGSYEQYF.

The rearrangement links TRBV4-1 to TRBJ1-1. Germline assignment: CDR1 MGHRA and CDR2 YSYEKL. The length of the CDR3 is 12 residues. CDR3 protein: CASSQDHTEAFF.

The chain employs TRBV5-8 and TRBJ2-2. The length of the CDR3 is 13 residues. The germline V gene has CDR1 SGHTS and CDR2 YDEGEE. The CDR3 spells CASSYYDAGELFF.

The rearrangement joins TRBV2 to TRBJ2-1; checking the TCRdb D call of TRBD2 is not possible without DNA. CDR1 SNHLY and CDR2 FYNNEI come from the germline V gene. The CDR3 is 15 residues long. The CDR3 protein is CASSEVGPSGDEQFF.

The rearrangement links TRBV5-6 to TRBJ1-4. Germline V CDR1 and CDR2: SGHDT, YYEEEE. This CDR3 spans 16 amino acids. The chain's CDR3 is CASSLDAGTSNEKLFF.

The rearrangement joins TRBV29-1 to TRBJ1-1; the D call of TRBD1 rests on TCRdb alone, since no DNA is present to check it. CDR1 and CDR2 from the germline V gene are SQVTM and ANQGSEA. CDR3 length equals 14 residues. The CDR3 spells CSVEDRPQGGEAFF.

The chain carries TRBV4-3 and TRBJ2-2; the D call from TCRdb, TRBD1, cannot be confirmed without DNA. The V gene's germline CDR1 is LGHNA and CDR2 YSLEER. There are 16 residues in the CDR3. CDR3 residues: CASSQPRDRSYGELFF.

This sequence joins TRBV28 and TRBJ2-1. Germline V gene sequence: CDR1 MDHEN, CDR2 SYDVKM. The CDR3 sequence is 11 residues long. The CDR3 loop is CASIIGDEQFF.

The chain joins TRBV13 to TRBJ1-2; TCRdb outputs TRBD1, but without DNA this stays unchecked. Per germline, CDR1 PRHDT and CDR2 FYEKMQ (reference sequence). The CDR3 totals 12 residues. CDR3 protein: CASRGQALGYTF.

V and J are TRBV28 and TRBJ1-5. Germline V gives CDR1 MDHEN, CDR2 SYDVKM. CDR3 length equals 13 residues. This CDR3 is CASSLGGLEPQHF.

The CDR3 is CASVAQTSGNTGELFF. The J gene is TRBJ2-2, the V gene TRBV28; absent DNA, TCRdb's TRBD2 call cannot be checked. This CDR3 contains 16 residues. Germline values: CDR1 MDHEN, CDR2 SYDVKM.

This rearrangement joins TRBV12-3 or TRBV12-4 to TRBJ1-1; TCRdb lists TRBD1, though no DNA is available to test this call. The CDR3 runs 14 residues. The CDR3 here is CASSPTGGNTEAFF.

The gene calls are TRBV13 and TRBJ1-2; TCRdb returns TRBD1, unconfirmable since there is no DNA. The CDR3 runs to 15 residues. Germline V gene sequence: CDR1 PRHDT, CDR2 FYEKMQ (reference sequence). The CDR3 protein is CASSGQDTLGHGYTF.

This chain links TRBV20-1 with TRBJ2-7; TCRdb proposes TRBD1, but this gene call is untestable without DNA. The CDR3 has 12 amino acids. The germline V gene has CDR1 DFQATT and CDR2 SNEGSKA (reference sequence). The CDR3 region is CSARDMGHEQYF.

The CDR3 region is CAWGWENTEAFF. The chain uses TRBV30 and TRBJ1-1. Germline CDR1 is GTSNPN and CDR2 is SVGIG (reference sequence). The CDR3 covers 12 residues. The full variable domain, its missing parts supplied by reference TRBV30 and TRBJ1-1, is SQTIHQWPATLVQPVGSPLSLECTVEGTSNPNLYWYRQAAGRGLQLLFYSVGIGQISSEVPQNLSASRPQDRQFILSSKKLLLSDSGFYLCAWGWENTEAFFGQGTRLTVV.